Listed below are T cell receptor beta chains from one sample, sequenced in a study of PD-1 blockade in classical Hodgkin lymphoma. Generated by immunoSEQ multiplex PCR, the TCRdb table keeps only in-frame clones and is missing some. The sample yields 50,000 to 75,000 clones, about nine tenths seen once. Sequenced here: peripheral blood mononuclear cells (PBMCs), sampled at baseline. The receptors originated from a human donor with classical Hodgkin lymphoma. The conserved cysteine and the conserved F or W are not part of the CDR3 here.

TRBV5-6	12	ASSLAQGIQPQH
TRBV4-1	13	ASSPEKELAYEQY
TRBV7-8	14	ASSLWRGLRQETQY
TRBV5-5	12	ASSLDGDGGELF
TRBV30	10	AWSVFDYGYT
TRBV19	16	ASSARLAGGTFQETQY
TRBV7-6	13	ASSLLAGGTDTQY
TRBV6-1	15	ASRERTGIFRDTEAF
TRBV15	13	ATSRLVQRSETQY
TRBV7-3	19	ASSLRGIRGLAGTNTGELF
TRBV4-3	15	ASSQVGTGSANYGYT
TRBV7-6	15	ASSLFIKPSLENGYT
TRBV19	17	ASSGGLAGGHPSTDTQY
TRBV2	10	ANRTDSYEQY
TRBV30	11	AWSIARTDTQY
TRBV27	10	ASSLRGAEAF
TRBV9	13	ASSVQGRPPYEQY
TRBV27	13	ASSFGQGARYEQY
TRBV6-1	14	ASSEALRDPNYGYT
TRBV9	13	ASRSAGSGANVLT
TRBV5-3	16	ARSLDSSGGARTGELF
TRBV7-2	12	ASSFQGAGNTIY
TRBV30	11	AWSVTHGNTIY
TRBV30	13	AWTPKGQENTEAF
TRBV7-9	13	ASSDSGTGYREQY
TRBV11-2	11	ASSLVGGEKLF
TRBV27	12	ASSWGAHSYEQY
TRBV29-1	11	SVDVGTEETQY
TRBV19	13	ASRRTGLDEDTQY
TRBV7-2	12	ASSPAHSSDEQF
TRBV28	10	ASSSPGQGVF
TRBV19	15	ASSISHLDSITGELF
TRBV6-6	12	ASSYEAGIYEQY
TRBV7-9	16	ASSLIGRLSGGAETQY
TRBV27	13	ASRKTVISTDTQY
TRBV7-9	12	ASSFRARQETQY
TRBV4-3	14	ASSQDRDVWGEKLF
TRBV14	15	ASSQTGTSGNTGELF
TRBV29-1	11	SVSRVSDYGYT
TRBV7-9	13	ASSLGWSGAYEQY
TRBV10-3	13	AISTGKLANYGYT
TRBV7-8	13	ASSPRVAVSTEAF
TRBV7-6	13	ASSLSPGNVNGYT
TRBV5-1	14	ASSLEPGTGNEKLF
TRBV9	13	ASSVSPSGDHEQY
TRBV19	9	ASSWGETQY
TRBV6-6	11	ASTMGARPTQY
TRBV13	12	ASSLGGANYGYT
TRBV9	12	AGLVGSENYGYT
TRBV5-4	13	ASSLGQGVFYGYT
TRBV6-1	13	ASSEVAGLLSEAF
TRBV7-2	12	ASSIMAQNTEAF
TRBV4-2	15	ASSPRTSGGIQETQY
TRBV5-1	12	ASLNSGGNNEQF
TRBV6-1	13	ASRAMTGTSYEQY
TRBV28	13	ASSSSSGGTYEQY
TRBV7-2	12	ASTHASGANVLT
TRBV15	10	ATSKDGNTIY